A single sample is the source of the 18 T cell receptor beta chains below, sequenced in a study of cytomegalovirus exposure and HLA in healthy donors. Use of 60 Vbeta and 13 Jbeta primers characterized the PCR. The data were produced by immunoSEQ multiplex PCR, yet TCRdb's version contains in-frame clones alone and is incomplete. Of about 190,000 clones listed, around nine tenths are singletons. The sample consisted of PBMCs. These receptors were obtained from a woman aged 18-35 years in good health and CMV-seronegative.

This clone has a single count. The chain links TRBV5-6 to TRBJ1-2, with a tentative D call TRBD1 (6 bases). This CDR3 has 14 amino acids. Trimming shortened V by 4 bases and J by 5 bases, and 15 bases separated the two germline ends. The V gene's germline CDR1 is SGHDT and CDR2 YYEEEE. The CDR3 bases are TGTGCCAGCAGCCCCGTTAGGGGGTCTTATGGCTACACCTTC. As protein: CASSPVRGSYGYTF.

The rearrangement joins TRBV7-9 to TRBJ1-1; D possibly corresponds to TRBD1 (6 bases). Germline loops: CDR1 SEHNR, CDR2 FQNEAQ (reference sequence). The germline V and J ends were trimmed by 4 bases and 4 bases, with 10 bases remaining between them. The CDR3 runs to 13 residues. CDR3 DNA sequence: TGTGCCAGCAGCTCTGGGGGCTGCACTGAAGCTTTCTTT. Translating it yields CASSSGGCTEAFF.

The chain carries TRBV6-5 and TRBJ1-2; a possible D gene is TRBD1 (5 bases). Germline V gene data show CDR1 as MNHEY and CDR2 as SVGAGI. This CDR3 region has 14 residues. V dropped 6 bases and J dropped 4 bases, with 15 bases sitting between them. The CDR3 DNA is TGTGCCAGCAGACCTAGACAGAGCCGCTATGGCTACACCTTC. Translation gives CASRPRQSRYGYTF.

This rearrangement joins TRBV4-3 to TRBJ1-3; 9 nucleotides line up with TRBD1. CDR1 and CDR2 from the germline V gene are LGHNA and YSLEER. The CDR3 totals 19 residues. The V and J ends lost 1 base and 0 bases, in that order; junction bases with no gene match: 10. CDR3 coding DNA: TGCGCCAGCAGCCAAGCTGCGCCGGGACAGGGCGTCTCTGGAAACACCATATATTTT. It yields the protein CASSQAAPGQGVSGNTIYF.

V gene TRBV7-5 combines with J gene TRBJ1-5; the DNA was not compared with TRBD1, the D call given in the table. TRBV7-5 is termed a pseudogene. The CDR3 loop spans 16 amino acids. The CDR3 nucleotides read TGTGCCAGAAGCCAAGTCTACAGGGGATTCAATCAGCCCCAGCATTTT. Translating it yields CARSQVYRGFNQPQHF.

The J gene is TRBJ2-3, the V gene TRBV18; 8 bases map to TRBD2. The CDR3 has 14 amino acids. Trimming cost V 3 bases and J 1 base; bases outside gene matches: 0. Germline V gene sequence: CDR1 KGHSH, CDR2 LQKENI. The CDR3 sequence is CASSPGGGTDTQYF. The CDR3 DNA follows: TGTGCCAGCTCACCCGGGGGGGGCACAGATACGCAGTATTTT.

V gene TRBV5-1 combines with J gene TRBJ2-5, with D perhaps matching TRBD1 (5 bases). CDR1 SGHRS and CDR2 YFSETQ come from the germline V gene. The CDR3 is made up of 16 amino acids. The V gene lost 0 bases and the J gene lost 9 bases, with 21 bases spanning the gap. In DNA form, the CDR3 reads TGCGCCAGCAGCTTGGGCCCAGGGAATCCTCCAACGGCCCAGTACTTC. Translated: CASSLGPGNPPTAQYF.

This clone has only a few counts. CDR3 coding DNA: TGTGCCAGTAGTATGGGGGGAAACACTGAAGCTTTCTTT. Its translation: CASSMGGNTEAFF. V gene TRBV19 combines with J gene TRBJ1-1; possible D gene TRBD1, 5 bases. Trimming took off 3 bases at V and 2 bases at J, with 7 bases between the two ends. Germline V lookup: CDR1 LNHDA, CDR2 SQIVND (reference sequence). This CDR3 contains 13 residues.

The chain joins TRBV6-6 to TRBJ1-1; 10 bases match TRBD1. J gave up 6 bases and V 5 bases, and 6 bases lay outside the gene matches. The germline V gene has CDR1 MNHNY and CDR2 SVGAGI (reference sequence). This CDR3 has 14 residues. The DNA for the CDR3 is TGTGCCAGCAGTACGGGACAGGGGAGAGCTGAAGCTTTCTTT. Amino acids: CASSTGQGRAEAFF.

The CDR3 DNA sequence: TGTGCCTGGAGTGCCGGGTGGGATCAGCCCCAGCATTTT. It encodes CAWSAGWDQPQHF. The chain carries TRBV30 and TRBJ1-5; D ambiguous. The CDR3 runs 13 residues. Germline CDR1 GTSNPN, CDR2 SVGIG (reference sequence). V lost 1 base and J lost 5, with 9 bases in between. Full variable domain (missing parts from reference TRBV30 and TRBJ1-5): SQTIHQWPATLVQPVGSPLSLECTVEGTSNPNLYWYRQAAGRGLQLLFYSVGIGQISSEVPQNLSASRPQDRQFILSSKKLLLSDSGFYLCAWSAGWDQPQHFGDGTRLSIL.

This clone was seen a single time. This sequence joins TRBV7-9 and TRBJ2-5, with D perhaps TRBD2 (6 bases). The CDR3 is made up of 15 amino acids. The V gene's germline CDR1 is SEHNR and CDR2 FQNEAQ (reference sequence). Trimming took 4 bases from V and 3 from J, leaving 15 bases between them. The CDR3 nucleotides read TGTGCCAGCAGCTCCATGTTTAGCGGAGAAGAGACCCAGTACTTC. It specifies CASSSMFSGEETQYF.

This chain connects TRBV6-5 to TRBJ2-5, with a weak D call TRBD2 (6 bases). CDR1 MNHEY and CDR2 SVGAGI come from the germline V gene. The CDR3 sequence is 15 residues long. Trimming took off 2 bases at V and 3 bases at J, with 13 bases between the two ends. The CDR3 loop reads CASSYGPGLKETQYF. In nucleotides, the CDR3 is TGTGCCAGCAGTTACGGACCGGGACTCAAAGAGACCCAGTACTTC.

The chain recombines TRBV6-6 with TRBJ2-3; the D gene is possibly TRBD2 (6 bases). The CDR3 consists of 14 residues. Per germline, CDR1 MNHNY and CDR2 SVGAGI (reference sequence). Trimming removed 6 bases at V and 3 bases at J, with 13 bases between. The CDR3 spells CASSHGAGTDTQYF. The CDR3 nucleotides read TGTGCCAGCAGCCACGGCGCGGGAACAGATACGCAGTATTTT.

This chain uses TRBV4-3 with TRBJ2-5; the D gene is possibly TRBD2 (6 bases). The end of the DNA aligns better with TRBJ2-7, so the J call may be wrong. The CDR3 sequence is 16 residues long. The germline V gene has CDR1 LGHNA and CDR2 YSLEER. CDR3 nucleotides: TGCGCCAGCAGCCAAGAATGGGGAGCGGGCGACTACGAGCAGTACTTC. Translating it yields CASSQEWGAGDYEQYF.

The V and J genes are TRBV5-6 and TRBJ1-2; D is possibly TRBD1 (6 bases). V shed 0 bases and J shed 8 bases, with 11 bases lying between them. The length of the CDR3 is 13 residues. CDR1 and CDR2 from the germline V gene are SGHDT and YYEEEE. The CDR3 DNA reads TGTGCCAGCAGCTTGGGCCCCAGGGGAGGCTACACCTTC. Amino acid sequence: CASSLGPRGGYTF.

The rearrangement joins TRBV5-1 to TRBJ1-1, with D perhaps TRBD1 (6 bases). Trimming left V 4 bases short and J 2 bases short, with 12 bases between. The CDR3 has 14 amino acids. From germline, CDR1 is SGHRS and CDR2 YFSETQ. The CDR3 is CASSHWGQNTEAFF. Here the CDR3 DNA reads TGCGCCAGCAGCCATTGGGGACAAAACACTGAAGCTTTCTTT. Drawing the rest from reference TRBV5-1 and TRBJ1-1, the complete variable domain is KAGVTQTPRYLIKTRGQQVTLSCSPISGHRSVSWYQQTPGQGLQFLFEYFSETQRNKGNFPGRFSGRQFSNSRSEMNVSTLELGDSALYLCASSHWGQNTEAFFGQGTRLTVV.

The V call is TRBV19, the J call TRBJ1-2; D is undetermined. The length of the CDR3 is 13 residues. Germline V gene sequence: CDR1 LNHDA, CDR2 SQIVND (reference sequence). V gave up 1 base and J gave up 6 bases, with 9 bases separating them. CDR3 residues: CASSIAGFDGYTF. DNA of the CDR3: TGTGCCAGTAGTATAGCCGGGTTTGATGGCTACACCTTC.

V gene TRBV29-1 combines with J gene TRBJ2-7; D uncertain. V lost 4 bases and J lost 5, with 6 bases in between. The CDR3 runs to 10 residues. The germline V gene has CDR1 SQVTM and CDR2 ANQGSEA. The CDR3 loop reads CSVVVNEQYF. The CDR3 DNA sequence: TGCAGCGTTGTAGTGAACGAGCAGTACTTC.